The sequence of this T cell receptor (beta chain) was determined in a study of shared T cell receptors in the human thymus. V was clipped by 0 bases and J by 0 bases, with 15 bases between them. Germline V gene sequence: CDR1 GTSNPN, CDR2 SVGIG (reference sequence). The CDR3 consists of 16 residues. Assay used: immunoSEQ multiplex PCR; TCRdb lists only in-frame clones, some missing. The table includes hundreds of thousands of clones, roughly 90% detected once. This clone appeared a single time. This sample also belongs to another study, concerning human thymus T cells.

The rearrangement uses TRBV30 and TRBJ2-7; perhaps TRBD2 as D (5 bases). Sequenced: thymocytes. This clonotype was obtained from a boy less than two years old with a congenital heart defect. Written as DNA, the CDR3 is TGTGCCTGGAGTGTACGACGGCGGGTTGTCTCCTACGAGCAGTACTTC. It is translated as CAWSVRRRVVSYEQYF.